The rows below give T cell receptor beta chains drawn from one sample of a study of T cells in Graves' hyperthyroidism and ophthalmopathy. Each CDR3 protein is one row after TCRdb ran MiXCR on the multiplex PCR reads. The sample holds roughly 580,000 distinct CDR3 sequences; approximately 44% are singletons and the top ten take 8% to 8.5%. Sequenced: peripheral blood or thyroid tissue (not recorded which). The receptors stem from a woman between 18 and 29 years old with Graves' hyperthyroidism. CDR3s include the opening cysteine and the closing phenylalanine or tryptophan. D genes are given only for firm matches. Not every row has a clone size; where given, it reads once, few, many or a size class.

CDR3nt: TGTGCCACTCCCGGGACAGGGCTTCAGCCCCAGCATTTT
CDR3aa: CATPGTGLQPQHF
d_gene: TRBD1
j_gene: TRBJ1-5
v_gene: TRBV25-1
abundance: .

CDR3nt: TGTGCCACCAGTGATATCAACGAGCAGTACTTC
CDR3aa: CATSDINEQYF
d_gene: .
j_gene: TRBJ2-7
v_gene: TRBV24-1
abundance: .

CDR3nt: TGTGCCAGCAGCCAAAGACAGACTGAAGCTTTCTTT
CDR3aa: CASSQRQTEAFF
d_gene: .
j_gene: TRBJ1-1
v_gene: TRBV7-8
abundance: few

CDR3nt: TGTGCCAGCACACCTCAAGGAGGCACCATATATTTT
CDR3aa: CASTPQGGTIYF
d_gene: .
j_gene: TRBJ1-3
v_gene: TRBV6-1
abundance: few

CDR3nt: TGTGCCAGCAGTGAACGGGGGGCCGGGAGTGAAAAACTGTTTTTT
CDR3aa: CASSERGAGSEKLFF
d_gene: .
j_gene: TRBJ1-4
v_gene: TRBV25-1
abundance: many

CDR3nt: TGTGCCAGCAGCGTGGAAGGACCTGGGGAGCAGTACTTC
CDR3aa: CASSVEGPGEQYF
d_gene: .
j_gene: TRBJ2-7
v_gene: TRBV9
abundance: .

CDR3nt: TGTGCCAGCAGTTTGTCAGCGACGATCACTGAAGCTTTCTTT
CDR3aa: CASSLSATITEAFF
d_gene: .
j_gene: TRBJ1-1
v_gene: TRBV2
abundance: few

CDR3nt: TGTGCCACCAGCAGAGACGGCAACCAGCAGTACTTC
CDR3aa: CATSRDGNQQYF
d_gene: .
j_gene: TRBJ2-7
v_gene: TRBV15
abundance: many

CDR3nt: TGTGCCAGCAGATTACCTACAGGGAGGGGAAACTATGGCTACACCTTC
CDR3aa: CASRLPTGRGNYGYTF
d_gene: .
j_gene: TRBJ1-2
v_gene: TRBV10-2
abundance: .

CDR3nt: TGTGCCATCAGTGCGGGCAGATCAGAGACCCAGTACTTC
CDR3aa: CAISAGRSETQYF
d_gene: .
j_gene: TRBJ2-5
v_gene: TRBV10-3
abundance: .

CDR3nt: TGCAGTGCTCCGTGGGTCGGCACCGGGGAGCTGTTTTTT
CDR3aa: CSAPWVGTGELFF
d_gene: .
j_gene: TRBJ2-2
v_gene: TRBV20-1
abundance: .

CDR3nt: TGCGCCAGCAGACAGGACAGAAACTATGGCTACACCTTC
CDR3aa: CASRQDRNYGYTF
d_gene: .
j_gene: TRBJ1-2
v_gene: TRBV5-1
abundance: few

CDR3nt: TGTGCCAGCAGCTCGGACAGGGGGGCTGAAAAACTGTTTTTT
CDR3aa: CASSSDRGAEKLFF
d_gene: TRBD1
j_gene: TRBJ1-4
v_gene: TRBV7-6
abundance: many

CDR3nt: TGTGCCAGCAGCTTACTGCCCGGGACAGGGTATGGCTACACCTTC
CDR3aa: CASSLLPGTGYGYTF
d_gene: TRBD1
j_gene: TRBJ1-2
v_gene: TRBV7-3
abundance: .

CDR3nt: TGTGCCAGCAGCTTAGAACAGTATGGCTACACCTTC
CDR3aa: CASSLEQYGYTF
d_gene: .
j_gene: TRBJ1-2
v_gene: TRBV7-8
abundance: many

CDR3nt: TGTGCTAGCCTGGGGACGACCTACGAGCAGTACTTC
CDR3aa: CASLGTTYEQYF
d_gene: .
j_gene: TRBJ2-7
v_gene: TRBV12-5
abundance: .

CDR3nt: TGCAGCGCCCTGGACTGGCAAGAGACCCAGTACTTC
CDR3aa: CSALDWQETQYF
d_gene: .
j_gene: TRBJ2-5
v_gene: TRBV29-1
abundance: many

CDR3nt: TGTGCCAGCAGGCTTGCCGTGAGCTCCTACGAGCAGTACTTC
CDR3aa: CASRLAVSSYEQYF
d_gene: .
j_gene: TRBJ2-7
v_gene: TRBV12-3/TRBV12-4
abundance: few

CDR3nt: TGCAGCGTTGGGGGGCGCAACGAGCAGTACTTC
CDR3aa: CSVGGRNEQYF
d_gene: .
j_gene: TRBJ2-7
v_gene: TRBV29-1
abundance: .

CDR3nt: TGTGCCAGCAGTTACGGCAGCGAGCAGTACTTC
CDR3aa: CASSYGSEQYF
d_gene: .
j_gene: TRBJ2-7
v_gene: TRBV6-6
abundance: .

CDR3nt: TGTGCCAGCAGCCTAGGGGGCAGGGGCCAAGAGACCCAGTACTTC
CDR3aa: CASSLGGRGQETQYF
d_gene: TRBD1
j_gene: TRBJ2-5
v_gene: TRBV7-9
abundance: .

CDR3nt: TGTGCCAGCAGCTTCTCGATGACAGGGGTAGAGCAGTACTTC
CDR3aa: CASSFSMTGVEQYF
d_gene: TRBD1
j_gene: TRBJ2-7
v_gene: TRBV9
abundance: .

CDR3nt: TGTGCCAGCACCCCCGATATAAGGGTGGACGAAAAACTGTTTTTT
CDR3aa: CASTPDIRVDEKLFF
d_gene: .
j_gene: TRBJ1-4
v_gene: TRBV7-8
abundance: few

CDR3nt: TGTGCCACCAGTGATTCCGGGACAGAGCTATATGGCTACACCTTC
CDR3aa: CATSDSGTELYGYTF
d_gene: TRBD1
j_gene: TRBJ1-2
v_gene: TRBV24-1
abundance: many

CDR3nt: TGTGCCAGCAGACGGGAGTGGCAGGAGTTTTATTCACCCCTCCACTTT
CDR3aa: CASRREWQEFYSPLHF
d_gene: .
j_gene: TRBJ1-6
v_gene: TRBV7-8
abundance: .

CDR3nt: TGTGCCACCAGTGGGGCGGGAGAAGGCGAGACCCAGTACTTC
CDR3aa: CATSGAGEGETQYF
d_gene: TRBD2
j_gene: TRBJ2-5
v_gene: TRBV24-1
abundance: many

CDR3nt: TGCAGTGCCAGTAGCATCATGGGTAACGAGCAGTACTTC
CDR3aa: CSASSIMGNEQYF
d_gene: .
j_gene: TRBJ2-7
v_gene: TRBV20-1
abundance: .

CDR3nt: TGTGCCAGCAGTGAACAGGGGGCTCGATCACCCCTCCACTTT
CDR3aa: CASSEQGARSPLHF
d_gene: TRBD1
j_gene: TRBJ1-6
v_gene: TRBV10-3
abundance: many

CDR3nt: TGTGCCAGCAGCCATGACAGGAGCAATCAGCCCCAGCATTTT
CDR3aa: CASSHDRSNQPQHF
d_gene: .
j_gene: TRBJ1-5
v_gene: TRBV12-3/TRBV12-4
abundance: .

CDR3nt: TGTGCCACCAGCAGAGACGTCGGTTCACCCCTCCACTTT
CDR3aa: CATSRDVGSPLHF
d_gene: .
j_gene: TRBJ1-6
v_gene: TRBV15
abundance: .

CDR3nt: TGTGCCAGCAGCAAGGCAGGGGGGCGCCCCGGGGAGACCCAGTACTTC
CDR3aa: CASSKAGGRPGETQYF
d_gene: .
j_gene: TRBJ2-5
v_gene: TRBV24-1
abundance: .

CDR3nt: TGTGCCAGCAGCTTGGCAGGGGCCGGCTATGGCTACACCTTC
CDR3aa: CASSLAGAGYGYTF
d_gene: .
j_gene: TRBJ1-2
v_gene: TRBV7-9
abundance: many

CDR3nt: TGTGCCAGCAGTGAATGTACCGACCCCCCCTCTGGGGCCAACGCCCTGACTTTC
CDR3aa: CASSECTDPPSGANALTF
d_gene: .
j_gene: TRBJ2-6
v_gene: TRBV25-1
abundance: .

CDR3nt: TGTGCCAGCACGGGGGGTCAGGGCTCCTACGAGCAGTACTTC
CDR3aa: CASTGGQGSYEQYF
d_gene: TRBD2
j_gene: TRBJ2-7
v_gene: TRBV2
abundance: .

CDR3nt: TGCGCCAGCAGCCAAGAGCCACGGACCCAAGAGACCCAGTACTTC
CDR3aa: CASSQEPRTQETQYF
d_gene: .
j_gene: TRBJ2-5
v_gene: TRBV4-3
abundance: .

CDR3nt: TGTGCCAGCACCCCGGTATGGGGGCTTGGGGCCAACGTCCTGACTTTC
CDR3aa: CASTPVWGLGANVLTF
d_gene: .
j_gene: TRBJ2-6
v_gene: TRBV6-5
abundance: .

CDR3nt: TGTGCCAGCAGTTCAACAGGGGGAGAGCAGTTCTTC
CDR3aa: CASSSTGGEQFF
d_gene: TRBD1
j_gene: TRBJ2-1
v_gene: TRBV2
abundance: .

CDR3nt: TGTGCCAGCAGCTCCCCGGGAGGAAGGCTAGAGACCCAGTACTTC
CDR3aa: CASSSPGGRLETQYF
d_gene: TRBD2
j_gene: TRBJ2-5
v_gene: TRBV7-9
abundance: few

CDR3nt: TGTGCCAGCAGCTTGGCCAGGCGAGACCTCCCCGGGGAGCTGTTTTTT
CDR3aa: CASSLARRDLPGELFF
d_gene: .
j_gene: TRBJ2-2
v_gene: TRBV5-6
abundance: .

CDR3nt: TGTGCCATCAGTCCAACTAGCGGGAGGACAGATACGCAGTATTTT
CDR3aa: CAISPTSGRTDTQYF
d_gene: TRBD2
j_gene: TRBJ2-3
v_gene: TRBV10-3
abundance: .

CDR3nt: TGTGCCAGCAATAGCGGGAGTGTAGGCGAGCAGTACTTC
CDR3aa: CASNSGSVGEQYF
d_gene: TRBD2
j_gene: TRBJ2-7
v_gene: TRBV5-8
abundance: few

CDR3nt: TGTGCCAGCAGCTTGGAGTGGGGCGCAGAGACCCAGTACTTC
CDR3aa: CASSLEWGAETQYF
d_gene: .
j_gene: TRBJ2-5
v_gene: TRBV7-9
abundance: few

CDR3nt: TGTGCCAGCAGATCGACAGGGGGGTTCGATTCACCCCTCCACTTT
CDR3aa: CASRSTGGFDSPLHF
d_gene: TRBD1
j_gene: TRBJ1-6
v_gene: TRBV2
abundance: .

CDR3nt: TGTGCCAGCAGCCGGGAGAACTACGAGCAGTACTTC
CDR3aa: CASSRENYEQYF
d_gene: .
j_gene: TRBJ2-7
v_gene: TRBV7-3
abundance: few

CDR3nt: TGTGCCACGGCCGGGTCCTCCCCGAACACCGGGGAGCTGTTTTTT
CDR3aa: CATAGSSPNTGELFF
d_gene: .
j_gene: TRBJ2-2
v_gene: TRBV24-1
abundance: few

CDR3nt: TGTGCCACCAGAGACAGGTCGGAGGGGCACTACGAGCAGTACTTC
CDR3aa: CATRDRSEGHYEQYF
d_gene: .
j_gene: TRBJ2-7
v_gene: TRBV15
abundance: many

CDR3nt: TGTGCCAGCAGCCCTGGACGGACCGGGCTGTTTTTT
CDR3aa: CASSPGRTGLFF
d_gene: .
j_gene: TRBJ1-4
v_gene: TRBV7-9
abundance: many

CDR3nt: TGTGCCAGCCGGTTCTCGGGACAGGTTAACACTGAAGCTTTCTTT
CDR3aa: CASRFSGQVNTEAFF
d_gene: TRBD1
j_gene: TRBJ1-1
v_gene: TRBV19
abundance: .

CDR3nt: TGTGCCAGCAGTGCCCGGGACAGTGACGAGCAGTACTTC
CDR3aa: CASSARDSDEQYF
d_gene: TRBD1
j_gene: TRBJ2-7
v_gene: TRBV25-1
abundance: .

CDR3nt: TGTGCCAGTACCCCAATGGGGACGGGGTACCAAGAGACCCAGTACTTC
CDR3aa: CASTPMGTGYQETQYF
d_gene: .
j_gene: TRBJ2-5
v_gene: TRBV19
abundance: few

CDR3nt: TGTGCCAGCCACAGAAACCTCGGGGCCAACGTCCTGACTTTC
CDR3aa: CASHRNLGANVLTF
d_gene: .
j_gene: TRBJ2-6
v_gene: TRBV19
abundance: .

CDR3nt: TGTGCCACCAGTGACTTAAACTACGAGCAGTACTTC
CDR3aa: CATSDLNYEQYF
d_gene: .
j_gene: TRBJ2-7
v_gene: TRBV24-1
abundance: many